The rows below give T cell receptor beta chains drawn from one sample of a study of CD8+ T cells in alopecia areata. The assay was immunoSEQ multiplex PCR, and TCRdb's table has in-frame clones only and misses some. The sample shows some 58,000 clones, 46% of them seen only once. Material: CD8+ T cells sorted from blood, obtained at roughly week 36, from a patient treated with tofacitinib. The receptors shown here come from a human donor with alopecia areata. Both conserved end residues are part of each CDR3. A D gene is named only where the DNA matches it firmly. Clone size appears in some rows only: once, few, many, or a class for an expanded clone.

>TRBV25-1|few|TRBJ1-1|-
CASLEGFEAFF
>TRBV2|-|TRBJ2-5|-
CASSESYQETQYF
>TRBV29-1|-|TRBJ1-1|TRBD1
CSVDPTGTAFF
>TRBV4-1|-|TRBJ2-7|-
CASSQGGFYEQYF
>TRBV7-9|once|TRBJ1-1|-
CASSLAQGRDTEAFF
>TRBV28|-|TRBJ2-1|-
CASRYTGVEQFF
>TRBV30|few|TRBJ1-1|-
CAWSGGNTEAFF
>TRBV6-5|few|TRBJ2-1|-
CASSLSYEQFF
>TRBV27|-|TRBJ1-2|TRBD1
CASSRTGAGYYGYTF
>TRBV5-4|-|TRBJ2-1|-
CASNPSPLDWNEQFF
>TRBV28|-|TRBJ1-1|-
CASSPMGGRARAFF
>TRBV29-1|-|TRBJ2-1|-
CSVEGVEALSYNEQFF
>TRBV30|-|TRBJ1-1|-
CAWSKEPREAFF
>TRBV29-1|-|TRBJ2-7|TRBD1
CSVQGDRLSYEQYF
>TRBV5-1|-|TRBJ2-5|-
CASSLDQETQYF
>TRBV28|-|TRBJ1-2|TRBD1
CASSLTGERYGYTF
>TRBV6-1|-|TRBJ2-2|TRBD2
CASTGLAGFTGELFF
>TRBV27|few|TRBJ2-5|-
CASSLKGGRQETQYF
>TRBV7-2|few|TRBJ2-7|TRBD2
CVLPGGSHEQYF
>TRBV30|-|TRBJ1-2|-
CAWLLTWGPGYTF
>TRBV7-8|-|TRBJ1-1|-
CASSYRGATEAFF
>TRBV10-3|-|TRBJ2-7|-
CAIKRDGAYEQYF
>TRBV6-1|-|TRBJ2-4|-
CASSETSEKVEYF
>TRBV29-1|few|TRBJ2-5|TRBD2
CSVVLAFQETQYF
>TRBV7-9|-|TRBJ2-4|TRBD2
CASSPTSGPAKNIQYF
>TRBV27|-|TRBJ2-3|-
CASSQGVDTQYF
>TRBV7-9|-|TRBJ2-7|-
CASSSSRGTSSF
>TRBV7-9|-|TRBJ2-5|-
CASSLNFQETQYF
>TRBV29-1|-|TRBJ2-2|-
CSAPGGGELFF
>TRBV29-1|few|TRBJ2-1|TRBD2
CSVDGLANHNEQFF
>TRBV29-1|-|TRBJ2-1|-
CSVEIRYNEQFF
>TRBV29-1|-|TRBJ2-2|-
CSVERGALTNTGELFF
>TRBV29-1|few|TRBJ2-7|TRBD1
CSVGQGSNEQYF
>TRBV5-1|-|TRBJ2-7|-
CASRPKRQGTSYEQYF
>TRBV29-1|-|TRBJ2-5|TRBD2
CSVEGTSGRFAWETQYF
>TRBV29-1|few|TRBJ2-7|TRBD1
CSVVDRGTYEQYF
>TRBV7-2|-|TRBJ2-2|TRBD2
CASSISGSGAGELFF